This entry features one T cell receptor (beta chain) sequence. Germline V gene lookup returns CDR1 MNHNY and CDR2 SVGAGI (reference sequence). The CDR3 totals 16 residues. This specimen comes from a study of radiotherapy plus CTLA-4 blockade in lung cancer. The protocol was immunoSEQ multiplex PCR, while the TCRdb copy is restricted to in-frame clones and leaves out a portion. Of roughly 69,000 clones listed, approximately 76% are singletons. The sample here was peripheral blood, taken from a patient treated with radiotherapy plus ipilimumab. The receptor was derived from a human donor with non-small cell lung cancer whose response to radiotherapy plus ipilimumab could not be evaluated. Some clones in this sample may be carry-over from other donors' samples. The genes are TRBV6-6 and TRBJ2-5; TRBD2 agrees at 11 bases. The DNA end lines up better with TRBJ2-7; the J call may be wrong. The CDR3 nucleotides are TGTGCCAGCAGGCTAGGGGGTAGCGGGGGGGGCTACGAGCAGTACTTC. As protein: CASRLGGSGGGYEQYF.